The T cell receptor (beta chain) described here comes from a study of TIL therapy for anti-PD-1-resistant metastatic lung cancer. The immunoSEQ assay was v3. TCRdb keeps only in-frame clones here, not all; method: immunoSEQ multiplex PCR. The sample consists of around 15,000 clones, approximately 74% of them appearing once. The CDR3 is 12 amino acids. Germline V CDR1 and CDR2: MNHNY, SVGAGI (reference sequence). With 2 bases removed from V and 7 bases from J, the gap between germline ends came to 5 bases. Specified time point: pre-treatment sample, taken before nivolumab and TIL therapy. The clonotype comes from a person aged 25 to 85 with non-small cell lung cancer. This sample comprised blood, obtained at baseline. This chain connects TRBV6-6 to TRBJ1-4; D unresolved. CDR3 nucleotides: TGTGCCAGCAGTTACCCAAGTGAAAAACTGTTTTTT. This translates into CASSYPSEKLFF.